The 6 T cell receptor beta chains below all came from one sample that was sequenced in a study of cytomegalovirus exposure and HLA in healthy donors. Here immunoSEQ multiplex PCR was the method, and the copy in TCRdb shows in-frame clones only, minus some. The sample contains about 120,000 clones, around nine tenths of which appear only once. Sample: PBMCs. Receptors were obtained from a woman between 18 and 29 years old in good health and CMV-seronegative.

This chain uses TRBV4-2 with TRBJ2-3; D is unresolved. Germline CDR1 reads LGHNA; CDR2 reads YNFKEQ. V shed 3 bases and J shed 0 bases, with 10 bases lying between them. This CDR3 has 15 residues. The CDR3 region has the DNA TGTGCCAGCAGCCAGGAGCGTACTAGCACAGATACGCAGTATTTT. Its protein product is CASSQERTSTDTQYF.

V is TRBV12-5 and J is TRBJ2-7, with D possibly being TRBD1 (6 bases). The length of the CDR3 is 14 residues. The V and J ends lost 5 bases and 2 bases respectively, with 13 bases between them. Germline CDR1 LGHNT, CDR2 FRNRAP. CDR3 protein: CASGATGTTYEQYF. The CDR3, as DNA: TGTGCTAGTGGTGCGACAGGCACTACCTACGAGCAGTACTTC.

The J gene is TRBJ2-2, the V gene TRBV6-1; TRBD2 aligns across 7 bases. Germline V CDR1 and CDR2: MNHNS, SASEGT. Trimming at V came to 4 bases and at J to 0 bases, leaving 5 bases not matched to a gene. This CDR3 has 16 amino acids. The CDR3 loop is CASSGSGTTNTGELFF. DNA for the CDR3: TGTGCCAGCAGTGGATCAGGGACTACGAACACCGGGGAGCTGTTTTTT.

In its sample, this clone was seen a few times. The rearrangement links TRBV6-5 to TRBJ2-3; 9 positions agree with TRBD2. This CDR3 is built from 16 residues. Germline CDR1 is MNHEY and CDR2 is SVGAGI. The ends lost 0 bases at V and 3 bases at J; junction bases unmatched: 4. DNA for the CDR3: TGTGCCAGCAGTTACTCCGCTAGCGGGACAACAGATACGCAGTATTTT. It translates to CASSYSASGTTDTQYF.

This clone was recorded once. The CDR3 DNA reads as TGTGCCATCAGTGCGCTCGGACAGGGCTTAAACGAGCAGTACTTC. Translating it yields CAISALGQGLNEQYF. The chain links TRBV10-3 to TRBJ2-7; 8 bases line up with TRBD1. CDR1 and CDR2 from the germline V gene are ENHRY and SYGVKD. The CDR3 is made up of 15 amino acids. J was trimmed by 5 bases and V by 4 bases; bases with no gene match: 10.

The chain links TRBV6-5 to TRBJ2-7, with 8 bases that match TRBD2. CDR3 length: 15 amino acids. The V gene's germline CDR1 is MNHEY and CDR2 SVGAGI. Trimming took 4 bases from V and 7 from J; bases not matched to a gene: 12. The CDR3 reads CASSSSGGPTGEQYF. CDR3 nucleotide sequence: TGTGCCAGCAGTTCAAGCGGGGGCCCTACAGGAGAGCAGTACTTC.